This is a list of T cell receptor beta chains from one sample in a study of cytomegalovirus exposure and HLA in healthy donors. Clones were sequenced by immunoSEQ multiplex PCR, and TCRdb holds only the in-frame ones, with some missing. The data hold approximately 300,000 clones, with about nine tenths observed a single time. The material sequenced was PBMCs. Receptors were obtained from a woman aged 18-29 years in good health and CMV-seronegative. Both conserved end residues are part of each CDR3. Each record gives: J gene, V gene, CDR3 protein.

>TRBJ2-7|TRBV5-1
CASSLDPTAGTGSYEQYF
>TRBJ2-1|TRBV7-9
CASSAVLAGGYNEQFF
>TRBJ2-5|TRBV29-1
CSVEINSGSQETQYF
>TRBJ2-3|TRBV11-2
CASSLGTSIGDTQYF
>TRBJ2-1|TRBV7-3
CASSSPGTYNEQFF
>TRBJ1-5|TRBV25-1
CASRASPGQPQHF
>TRBJ2-2|TRBV7-2
CASSLFGLSNTGELFF
>TRBJ2-1|TRBV2
CASSDIMSSYNEQFF
>TRBJ2-7|TRBV10-3
CAINAQDGSSYEQYF
>TRBJ1-1|TRBV9
CASSVGNGREAFF
>TRBJ2-1|TRBV6-6
CASRLLAGAYNEQFF
>TRBJ1-1|TRBV6-5
CASSSPSGQGGRAFF
>TRBJ1-1|TRBV30
CAWSKGQGPTEAFF
>TRBJ2-2|TRBV9
CASSVGSGTNTGELFF
>TRBJ2-3|TRBV27
CASSFLAGGGTDTQYF
>TRBJ1-5|TRBV2
CASSVLGQGLSNQPQHF
>TRBJ1-2|TRBV18
CASSPGGMRGYTF
>TRBJ2-7|TRBV5-6
CASSFLRYEQYF
>TRBJ1-1|TRBV18
CASSPPSSFGAGGEAFF
>TRBJ2-1|TRBV29-1
CSVRPGTGNSGSYNEQFF
>TRBJ1-4|TRBV2
CASSGLGGEKLFF
>TRBJ2-7|TRBV19
CASNLGPMDYEQYF
>TRBJ2-7|TRBV6-5
CASSYWIAGGNYEQYF
>TRBJ2-7|TRBV18
CASSLLAALPGEQYF
>TRBJ1-4|TRBV7-2
CASSPSGQGSYEKLFF
>TRBJ1-5|TRBV28
CASRAGDRRGQPQHF
>TRBJ1-2|TRBV27
CASSLSPGEIGYTF
>TRBJ2-7|TRBV7-8
CASSKEAVSYEQYF
>TRBJ2-5|TRBV5-1
CASSPGLAGFETQYF
>TRBJ1-4|TRBV27
CASGLVSGEKLFF
>TRBJ2-7|TRBV19
CASSRSGLDPFGHDEQYF
>TRBJ2-7|TRBV4-1
CASSQGQGATYEQYF
>TRBJ2-1|TRBV28
CASSSGLAGYNEQFF
>TRBJ1-4|TRBV2
CASSALPGQGGEKLFF
>TRBJ2-7|TRBV11-3
CASSSLQAGEQYF
>TRBJ2-7|TRBV9
CASSPRTSGVPYEQYF
>TRBJ2-7|TRBV6-5
CASSYAPASTAYEQYF
>TRBJ2-3|TRBV29-1
CSVKKGQEGNTQYF
>TRBJ2-6|TRBV18
CASSPRSLAGENSGANVLTF
>TRBJ2-1|TRBV27
CASSLSGLAIEQFF
>TRBJ2-2|TRBV7-3
CASRLGSGTTNTGELFF
>TRBJ1-1|TRBV5-1
CASGGQGAWTEAFF
>TRBJ2-3|TRBV28
CASIPPLGAGDTDTQYF
>TRBJ2-1|TRBV7-2
CASSLDSGVVYNEQFF
>TRBJ2-7|TRBV7-9
CASTPDRGAASYEQYF
>TRBJ2-2|TRBV6-5
CASLQTGELFF
>TRBJ2-7|TRBV2
CASSERAGGRYEQYF
>TRBJ2-3|TRBV7-7
CASSYTSGRGDTQYF
>TRBJ2-5|TRBV7-2
CASSLQGQGVYEQYF
>TRBJ1-4|TRBV5-1
CASSLGGAPTNEKLFF
>TRBJ1-4|TRBV7-9
CASSLARASNEKLFF
>TRBJ1-2|TRBV30
CAWSDPVSAGAHGYTF
>TRBJ1-1|TRBV6-5
CASKRGLNTEAFF
>TRBJ2-5|TRBV2
CASSRDRGRGETQYF
>TRBJ2-7|TRBV28
CASTLRTGPTYEQYF